The T cell receptor beta chain described here comes from a study of blood T cell repertoires in COVID-19. Authors' methods: Nucleated cell counts were estimated from reference gene primer amplification. TCRdb's table, derived via immunoSEQ multiplex PCR, lists solely in-frame clones and lacks some. The V and J calls and the clone size are those of that table, but D and trimming were determined from the DNA. The profile shows around 190,000 clones, around four fifths of them singletons. This clone was recorded once. This CDR3 contains 16 residues. The ends were cut back, 2 bases at V and 7 bases at J, with 18 bases in the middle. Germline V gene data show CDR1 as MNHNY and CDR2 as SVGAGI (reference sequence).

The sequence derives from a woman in her 70s with COVID-19, enrolled during active disease. Material: peripheral blood. The chain uses TRBV6-6 and TRBJ2-1, with a possible D match to TRBD1 (6 bases). CDR3 region: CASSYPLVAGTNEQFF. CDR3 coding DNA: TGTGCCAGCAGTTACCCACTGGTGGCAGGGACAAATGAGCAGTTCTTC.